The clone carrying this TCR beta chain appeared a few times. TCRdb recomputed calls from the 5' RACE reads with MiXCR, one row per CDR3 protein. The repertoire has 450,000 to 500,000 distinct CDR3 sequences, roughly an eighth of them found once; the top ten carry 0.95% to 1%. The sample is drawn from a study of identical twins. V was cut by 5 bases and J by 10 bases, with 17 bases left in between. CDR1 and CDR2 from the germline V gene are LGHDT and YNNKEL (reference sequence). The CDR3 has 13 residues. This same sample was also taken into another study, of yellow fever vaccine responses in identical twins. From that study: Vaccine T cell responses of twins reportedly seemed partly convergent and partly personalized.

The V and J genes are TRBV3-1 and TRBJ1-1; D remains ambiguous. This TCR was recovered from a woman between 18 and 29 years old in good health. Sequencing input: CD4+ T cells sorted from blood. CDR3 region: CASSGIGPTGAFF. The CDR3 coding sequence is TGTGCCAGCAGCGGAATTGGTCCCACCGGAGCTTTCTTT. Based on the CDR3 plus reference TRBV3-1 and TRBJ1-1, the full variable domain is DTAVSQTPKYLVTQMGNDKSIKCEQNLGHDTMYWYKQDSKKFLKIMFSYNNKELIINETVPNRFSPKSPDKAHLNLHINSLELGDSAVYFCASSGIGPTGAFFGQGTRLTVV.